This TCR beta chain was documented in a study of cytomegalovirus exposure and HLA in healthy donors. Clones were sequenced by immunoSEQ multiplex PCR, and TCRdb holds only the in-frame ones, with some missing. There are 120,000 or so clones in the sample; around nine tenths occur only once, and approximately 2% lies in the top ten. Germline assignment: CDR1 MNHEY and CDR2 SVGAGI. The V and J ends lost 1 base and 8 bases, in that order; junction bases with no gene match: 4. The CDR3 covers 14 residues. As to this clone: What it binds is unknown.

Study-level results: Researchers catalogued roughly 170 TCR beta chains as cytomegalovirus-associated.

The chain uses TRBV6-5 and TRBJ1-4; TRBD1 agrees at 7 bases. The TCR was taken from a woman younger than 30 in good health and CMV-seronegative. The sample taken for sequencing was PBMCs. CDR3 loop: CASSYWQGGEKLFF. The CDR3 DNA reads TGTGCCAGCAGTTACTGGCAGGGGGGCGAAAAACTGTTTTTT.